The source of this T cell receptor (beta chain) is a study of cytomegalovirus exposure and HLA in healthy donors. Study-level information: A subsequent analysis stated that the 100 to 150 validation repertoires were run on the same platform as the roughly 620 first-cohort repertoires.

CDR3 length: 14 residues. V lost 6 bases, J lost 8 bases, and 19 bases lay in between. Germline CDR1 and CDR2: MNHNS and SASEGT. Using immunoSEQ multiplex PCR, the repertoire was profiled, and TCRdb retains in-frame clones only, with some absent. The sample includes tens of thousands of clones, 94% of them seen just once. The genes are TRBV6-1 and TRBJ1-2; TRBD1 might be the D (5 bases). The TCR originated in a woman aged 18 to 35 in good health and CMV-seronegative. The sequenced material came from PBMCs. The CDR3 is CASSQKGRARGYTF. The CDR3 DNA reads TGTGCCAGCAGCCAGAAGGGCAGGGCGCGCGGCTACACCTTC.